This T cell receptor beta chain appears in the sequencing data of a study of CD4 T cells in relation to SARS-CoV-2 and coronaviruses. CD4+ T cells from unexposed donors were obtained before the COVID-19 pandemic (2011-2018). CD4+ T cells were isolated from the cells after around eleven days of culture. This clone occurred a few times. Its antigen is undetermined. Germline V gives CDR1 SGHKS, CDR2 YYEKEE (reference sequence). Trimming cost V 0 bases and J 3 bases, with 12 bases left between them. CDR3 length: 16 amino acids. Profiled with immunoSEQ multiplex PCR; TCRdb holds only in-frame clones, not every one. The sample has about 22,000 clones; about 60% are singletons.

The sample was CD4+ T cells from PBMCs, cultured in vitro. The rearrangement joins TRBV5-5 to TRBJ2-2; tentatively, D is TRBD2 (5 bases). This receptor was taken from a human donor in good health. The CDR3 sequence is CASSLVATTDTGELFF. The CDR3, as DNA: TGTGCCAGCAGCTTGGTAGCGACAACGGACACCGGGGAGCTGTTTTTT.